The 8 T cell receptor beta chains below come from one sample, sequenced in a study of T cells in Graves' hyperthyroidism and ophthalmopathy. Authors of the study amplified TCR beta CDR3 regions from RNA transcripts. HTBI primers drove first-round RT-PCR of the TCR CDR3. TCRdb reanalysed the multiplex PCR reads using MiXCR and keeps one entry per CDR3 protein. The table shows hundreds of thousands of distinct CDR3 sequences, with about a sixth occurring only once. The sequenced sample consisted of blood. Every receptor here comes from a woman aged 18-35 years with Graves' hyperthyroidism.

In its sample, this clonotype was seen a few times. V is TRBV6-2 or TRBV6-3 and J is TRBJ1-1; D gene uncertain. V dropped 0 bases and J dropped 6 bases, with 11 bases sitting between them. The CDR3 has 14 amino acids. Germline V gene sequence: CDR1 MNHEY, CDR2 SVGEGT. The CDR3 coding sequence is TGTGCCAGCAGTTACTCGAGTTCGGTGTCTGAAGCTTTCTTT. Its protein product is CASSYSSSVSEAFF.

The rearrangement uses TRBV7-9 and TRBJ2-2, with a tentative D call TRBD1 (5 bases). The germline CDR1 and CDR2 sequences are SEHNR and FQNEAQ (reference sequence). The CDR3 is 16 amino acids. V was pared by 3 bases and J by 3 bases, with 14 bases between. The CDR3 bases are TGTGCCAGCAGCTTCGACGACAGCCTAGACACCGGGGAGCTGTTTTTT. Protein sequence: CASSFDDSLDTGELFF.

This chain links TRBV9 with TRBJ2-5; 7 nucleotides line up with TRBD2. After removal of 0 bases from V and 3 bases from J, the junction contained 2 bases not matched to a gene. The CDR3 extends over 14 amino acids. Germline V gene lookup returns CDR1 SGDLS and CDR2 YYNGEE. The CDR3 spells CASSVASGEETQYF. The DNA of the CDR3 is TGTGCCAGCAGCGTAGCTAGCGGTGAAGAGACCCAGTACTTC.

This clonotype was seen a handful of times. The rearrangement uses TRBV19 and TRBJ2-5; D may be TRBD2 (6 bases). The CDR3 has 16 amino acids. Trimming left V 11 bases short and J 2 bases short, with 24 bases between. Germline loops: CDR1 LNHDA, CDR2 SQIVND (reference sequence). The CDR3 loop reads CAPRARTGGPQETQYF. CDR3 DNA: TGTGCCCCTCGAGCGAGGACCGGGGGACCTCAAGAGACCCAGTACTTC. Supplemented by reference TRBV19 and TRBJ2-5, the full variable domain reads DGGITQSPKYLFRKEGQNVTLSCEQNLNHDAMYWYRQDPGQGLRLIYYSQIVNDFQKGDIAEGYSVSREKKESFPLTVTSAQKNPTAFYLCAPRARTGGPQETQYFGPGTRLLVL.

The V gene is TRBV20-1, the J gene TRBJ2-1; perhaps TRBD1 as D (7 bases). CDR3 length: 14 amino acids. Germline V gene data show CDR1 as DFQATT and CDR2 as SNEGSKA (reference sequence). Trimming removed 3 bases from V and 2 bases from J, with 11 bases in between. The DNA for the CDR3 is TGCAGTGCTAGGGAGGGGGCGGCCTACAATGAGCAGTTCTTC. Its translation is CSAREGAAYNEQFF.

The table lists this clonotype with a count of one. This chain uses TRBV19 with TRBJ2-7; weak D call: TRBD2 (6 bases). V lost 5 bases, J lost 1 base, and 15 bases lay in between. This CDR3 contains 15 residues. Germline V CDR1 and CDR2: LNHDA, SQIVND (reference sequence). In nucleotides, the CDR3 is TGTGCCAGTAGTGCTTCCCGGGGAGGATCCTACGAGCAGTACTTC. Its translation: CASSASRGGSYEQYF.

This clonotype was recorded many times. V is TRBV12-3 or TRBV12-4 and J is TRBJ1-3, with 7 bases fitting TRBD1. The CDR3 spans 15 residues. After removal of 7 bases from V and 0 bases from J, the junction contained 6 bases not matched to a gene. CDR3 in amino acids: CASTPTGRSGNTIYF. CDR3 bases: TGTGCCAGCACCCCGACAGGGCGCTCTGGAAACACCATATATTTT.

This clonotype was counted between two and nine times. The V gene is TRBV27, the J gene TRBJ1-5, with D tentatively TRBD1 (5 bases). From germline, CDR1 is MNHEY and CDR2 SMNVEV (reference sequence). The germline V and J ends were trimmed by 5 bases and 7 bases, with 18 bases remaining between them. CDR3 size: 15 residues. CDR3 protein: CASSPVAGWFQPQHF. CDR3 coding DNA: TGTGCCAGCAGTCCTGTCGCAGGGTGGTTCCAGCCCCAGCATTTT.